Presented here are 31 T cell receptor beta chains from one specimen sequenced in a study of shared clonotypes between healthy human individuals. TCRdb keeps only in-frame clones here, not all; method: immunoSEQ multiplex PCR. Found here are hundreds of thousands of clones, around 79% of them singletons; the top ten hold roughly an eighth. Sequenced: PBMCs. These receptors came from a woman in her thirties or forties in good health. Some clones in this sample may be carry-over from other donors' samples.

The count of this clone is one. The chain uses TRBV30 and TRBJ2-5; tentative D call: TRBD2 (6 bases). The germline V gene encodes CDR1 GTSNPN and CDR2 SVGIG (reference sequence). The V end lost 5 bases, the J end lost 3 bases, and 13 bases lay between the germline ends. This CDR3 is 13 amino acids long. In nucleotides, the CDR3 is TGTGCCTGGGGGAGGAGGAGGGAAGAGACCCAGTACTTC. Translated: CAWGRRREETQYF.

The J gene is TRBJ1-1, the V gene TRBV6-5; 7 nucleotides match TRBD1. CDR3 length: 16 residues. V lost 0 bases to trimming and J lost 1 base; unmatched junction nucleotides: 5. Germline V gene data show CDR1 as MNHEY and CDR2 as SVGAGI. For the CDR3, the DNA is TGTGCCAGCAGTTACTCCCTGGGACAGACGAACACTGAAGCTTTCTTT. This codes for CASSYSLGQTNTEAFF.

The chain links TRBV19 to TRBJ2-7; TRBD2 might be the D (6 bases). The CDR3 runs to 14 residues. The germline V gene encodes CDR1 LNHDA and CDR2 SQIVND (reference sequence). V dropped 3 bases and J dropped 0 bases, with 9 bases sitting between them. DNA of the CDR3: TGTGCCAGTAGTATCGGGACTCTCTCCTACGAGCAGTACTTC. Translating gives CASSIGTLSYEQYF.

The chain uses TRBV6-5 and TRBJ1-1; D is ambiguous. Per germline, CDR1 MNHEY and CDR2 SVGAGI. The CDR3 consists of 13 residues. Trimming left V 6 bases short and J 6 bases short, with 14 bases between. The CDR3 region is CASSRGDRAEAFF. The CDR3 nucleotides read TGTGCCAGCAGCCGCGGGGATAGGGCTGAAGCTTTCTTT.

The V and J genes are TRBV5-1 and TRBJ1-5, with D possibly matching TRBD1 (5 bases). The germline V gene encodes CDR1 SGHRS and CDR2 YFSETQ. The CDR3 length is 16 residues. Trimming took off 0 bases at V and 6 bases at J, with 16 bases between the two ends. The CDR3 is CASSLAPRDGIQPQHF. In DNA, the CDR3 is TGCGCCAGCAGCTTGGCCCCCAGGGATGGCATTCAGCCCCAGCATTTT.

The chain is built from TRBV10-3 and TRBJ2-7; no reliable D call. This CDR3 region has 13 residues. Germline V lookup: CDR1 ENHRY, CDR2 SYGVKD. V gave up 3 bases and J gave up 7 bases, with 13 bases separating them. DNA of the CDR3: TGTGCCATCAGTGAATACGGCGTTGATGAGCAGTACTTC. It translates to CAISEYGVDEQYF.

The genes are TRBV7-9 and TRBJ1-2; perhaps TRBD1 as D (6 bases). The CDR3 is 14 amino acids. V dropped 5 bases and J dropped 4 bases, with 14 bases sitting between them. The germline V gene encodes CDR1 SEHNR and CDR2 FQNEAQ (reference sequence). In DNA, the CDR3 is TGTGCCAGCAGCGTTCGGACAGCCTCCTATGGCTACACCTTC. Residues: CASSVRTASYGYTF.

The CDR3 loop is CASSARTSGSINEQYF. CDR3 coding DNA: TGTGCCAGCAGCGCGAGGACTAGCGGGAGTATTAACGAGCAGTACTTC. The gene calls are TRBV5-4 and TRBJ2-7, with TRBD2 matching over 13 bases. Germline CDR1 is SGHNT and CDR2 is YYREEE (reference sequence). V lost 4 bases to trimming and J lost 5 bases; unmatched junction nucleotides: 9. The CDR3 totals 16 residues. Full variable domain (remainder filled in from reference TRBV5-4 and TRBJ2-7): ETGVTQSPTHLIKTRGQQVTLRCSSQSGHNTVSWYQQALGQGPQFIFQYYREEENGRGNFPPRFSGLQFPNYSSELNVNALELDDSALYLCASSARTSGSINEQYFGPGTRLTVT.

This clone came up once. DNA for the CDR3: TGTGCCAGCAGTTCCCTCTGGGGGGCCTACGAGCAGTACTTC. Protein sequence: CASSSLWGAYEQYF. This chain uses TRBV27 with TRBJ2-7; tentative D call: TRBD2 (6 bases). Trimming left V 4 bases short and J 2 bases short, with 12 bases between. The germline CDR1 and CDR2 sequences are MNHEY and SMNVEV (reference sequence). The CDR3 runs to 14 residues.

The rearrangement links TRBV4-3 to TRBJ1-1; D gene unclear. V dropped 4 bases and J dropped 1 base, with 7 bases sitting between them. The CDR3 is made up of 13 amino acids. From germline, CDR1 is LGHNA and CDR2 YSLEER. CDR3 residues: CASSPWGNTEAFF. CDR3 sequence (DNA): TGCGCCAGCAGCCCCTGGGGGAACACTGAAGCTTTCTTT.

The rearrangement joins TRBV7-9 to TRBJ1-3; perhaps TRBD1 as D (6 bases). Between the trimmed V and J ends, which lost 5 bases and 5 bases, there was a span of 16 bases. Germline V CDR1 and CDR2: SEHNR, FQNEAQ (reference sequence). This CDR3 has 15 amino acids. CDR3 in amino acids: CASSPRWGPRNTIYF. In DNA form, the CDR3 reads TGTGCCAGCAGCCCACGTTGGGGGCCCAGAAACACCATATATTTT.

V gene TRBV28 combines with J gene TRBJ2-7; TRBD2 might be the D (6 bases). The CDR3 is made up of 12 amino acids. V was shortened by 6 bases and J by 2 bases, with 8 bases between the two germline ends. Germline V gives CDR1 MDHEN, CDR2 SYDVKM. CDR3 amino acids: CASRGLAYEQYF. The CDR3, as DNA: TGTGCCAGCAGGGGACTGGCCTACGAGCAGTACTTC.

V is TRBV4-1 and J is TRBJ2-5, with D perhaps given as TRBD1 or TRBD2 (5 bases each). The V gene lost 6 bases and the J gene lost 2 bases, with 16 bases spanning the gap. The CDR3 runs 15 residues. Germline V gene sequence: CDR1 MGHRA, CDR2 YSYEKL. The CDR3 DNA reads TGCGCCAGCAGTTCGTTGAGGGACGCTCAAGAGACCCAGTACTTC. The encoded protein is CASSSLRDAQETQYF.

About this clone: This sample also contains other DNA sequences that code for the same CDR3. This chain connects TRBV7-9 to TRBJ2-1, with 8 bases aligning to TRBD2. The V gene's germline CDR1 is SEHNR and CDR2 FQNEAQ (reference sequence). The CDR3 spans 16 residues. The trim removed 0 bases at V and 0 bases at J, leaving 1 base unmatched. The CDR3 nucleotides are TGTGCCAGCAGCTTAGCCCTAGCGGGCTCCTACAATGAGCAGTTCTTC. It is translated as CASSLALAGSYNEQFF.

CDR3 sequence (DNA): TGTGCCTGGAGCGCAGAGCAAGGCAATGAGCAGTTCTTC. It codes for CAWSAEQGNEQFF. The gene calls are TRBV30 and TRBJ2-1; D not resolved. This CDR3 has 13 residues. V was trimmed by 3 bases and J by 6 bases, leaving 12 bases between them. Germline assignment: CDR1 GTSNPN and CDR2 SVGIG (reference sequence).

The rearrangement uses TRBV11-3 and TRBJ2-7; possibly TRBD1 for D (6 bases). The CDR3 is 13 amino acids. CDR1 is SGHNT, CDR2 YENEEA, per germline. V shed 5 bases and J shed 4 bases, with 12 bases lying between them. The DNA of the CDR3 is TGTGCCAGCAGCGTAGGGGGAAGGTACGAGCAGTACTTC. Residues: CASSVGGRYEQYF.

The chain links TRBV11-2 to TRBJ1-2; D ambiguous. The ends were cut back, 6 bases at V and 1 base at J, with 9 bases in the middle. The V gene's germline CDR1 is SGHAT and CDR2 FQNNGV. The CDR3 totals 13 residues. CDR3: CASREGLNYGYTF. The CDR3 DNA sequence: TGTGCCAGCAGAGAAGGGCTTAACTATGGCTACACCTTC. The full variable domain, rest sourced from reference TRBV11-2 and TRBJ1-2, is EAGVAQSPRYKIIEKRQSVAFWCNPISGHATLYWYQQILGQGPKLLIQFQNNGVVDDSQLPKDRFSAERLKGVDSTLKIQPAKLEDSAVYLCASREGLNYGYTFGSGTRLTVV.

This clone was observed a single time. The chain is built from TRBV30 and TRBJ2-3, with D unresolved. Germline CDR1 reads GTSNPN; CDR2 reads SVGIG (reference sequence). The V end lost 1 base, the J end lost 1 base, and 15 bases lay between the germline ends. CDR3 size: 16 residues. The CDR3 loop reads CAWSGLSSWGTDTQYF. The CDR3 nucleotides are TGTGCCTGGAGTGGCCTTAGCAGTTGGGGCACAGATACGCAGTATTTT. Based on the CDR3 plus reference TRBV30 and TRBJ2-3, the full variable domain is SQTIHQWPATLVQPVGSPLSLECTVEGTSNPNLYWYRQAAGRGLQLLFYSVGIGQISSEVPQNLSASRPQDRQFILSSKKLLLSDSGFYLCAWSGLSSWGTDTQYFGPGTRLTVL.

In its sample, this clone was seen a few times. The chain has TRBV10-1 and TRBJ2-1; TRBD2 matches at 12 bases. J gave up 10 bases and V 6 bases, and 4 bases lay outside the gene matches. Germline V gene lookup returns CDR1 WNHNN and CDR2 SYGVQD (reference sequence). The CDR3 contains 13 residues. CDR3 region: CASSWTSGEEQFF. The CDR3 region has the DNA TGCGCCAGCAGCTGGACTAGCGGGGAGGAGCAGTTCTTC.

The chain is built from TRBV5-8 and TRBJ2-2; D gene ambiguous. There are 13 residues in the CDR3. Germline CDR1 is SGHTS and CDR2 is YDEGEE. The V and J ends lost 3 bases and 1 base respectively, with 4 bases between them. CDR3 protein: CASSSRNTGELFF. The CDR3 DNA sequence: TGTGCCAGCAGCTCCAGGAACACCGGGGAGCTGTTTTTT.

The chain uses TRBV5-4 and TRBJ2-5; no reliable D call. Trimming took 0 bases from V and 4 from J, leaving 4 bases between them. The germline CDR1 and CDR2 sequences are SGHNT and YYREEE (reference sequence). This CDR3 has 12 amino acids. This CDR3 reads CASSLGVETQYF. The CDR3 DNA follows: TGTGCCAGCAGCTTGGGGGTAGAGACCCAGTACTTC.

The V call is TRBV6-6, the J call TRBJ2-5; weak D call: TRBD1 (5 bases). CDR1 and CDR2 from the germline V gene are MNHNY and SVGAGI (reference sequence). The length of the CDR3 is 13 residues. The germline V and J ends were trimmed by 7 bases and 1 base, with 10 bases remaining between them. The CDR3 loop reads CASKDNVQETQYF. The CDR3, as DNA: TGTGCCAGCAAGGACAACGTCCAAGAGACCCAGTACTTC.

The gene calls are TRBV27 and TRBJ1-5; D not certain. The CDR3 length is 15 residues. Germline CDR1 is MNHEY and CDR2 is SMNVEV (reference sequence). V lost 3 bases to trimming and J lost 3 bases, with 12 bases between them. DNA for the CDR3: TGTGCCAGCAGTTTGGAAGGGCCCTACAATCAGCCCCAGCATTTT. Amino acid sequence: CASSLEGPYNQPQHF.

The genes are TRBV30 and TRBJ2-7; D gene uncertain. Deletions cut 2 bases from V and 4 bases from J, with 6 bases between. Germline V gene sequence: CDR1 GTSNPN, CDR2 SVGIG (reference sequence). This CDR3 is built from 11 residues. The CDR3 DNA reads as TGTGCCTGGAGTCAGGCGTACGAGCAGTACTTC. It is translated as CAWSQAYEQYF. Complete variable domain (other parts from reference TRBV30 and TRBJ2-7): SQTIHQWPATLVQPVGSPLSLECTVEGTSNPNLYWYRQAAGRGLQLLFYSVGIGQISSEVPQNLSASRPQDRQFILSSKKLLLSDSGFYLCAWSQAYEQYFGPGTRLTVT.

This chain links TRBV27 with TRBJ2-3; D possibly uses TRBD1 or TRBD2 (5 bases each). Germline V lookup: CDR1 MNHEY, CDR2 SMNVEV (reference sequence). V lost 2 bases, J lost 4 bases, and 7 bases lay in between. CDR3 length: 13 amino acids. This CDR3 reads CASSLVGADTQYF. CDR3 nucleotide sequence: TGTGCCAGCAGTTTAGTGGGGGCAGATACGCAGTATTTT.

The chain employs TRBV5-1 and TRBJ2-1; the match to TRBD2 covers 7 bases. The CDR3 has 15 amino acids. CDR1 is SGHRS and CDR2 is YFSETQ in the germline V gene. Losses at the gene ends were 0 bases for V and 4 bases for J; bases not matched to a gene: 4. CDR3 sequence reads: CASSLGNSGYNEQFF. The CDR3 nucleotides read TGCGCCAGCAGCTTGGGGAATAGCGGGTACAATGAGCAGTTCTTC.

The CDR3 DNA follows: TGCGCCAGCAGCTTTACCGGGACAGGTTCCTACGAGCAGTACTTC. This sequence encodes CASSFTGTGSYEQYF. The V call is TRBV5-1, the J call TRBJ2-7, with 8 bases matching TRBD1. The CDR3 runs to 15 residues. Germline CDR1 and CDR2: SGHRS and YFSETQ. V lost 2 bases, J lost 1 base, and 5 bases stayed unmatched.

The genes are TRBV7-6 and TRBJ2-3, with D unclear. Looked up from germline, CDR1 is SGHVS and CDR2 is FNYEAQ. The V and J ends lost 2 bases and 2 bases respectively, with 8 bases between them. The CDR3 runs to 14 residues. CDR3 protein: CASSLWGATDTQYF. DNA for the CDR3: TGTGCCAGCAGCTTATGGGGTGCCACAGATACGCAGTATTTT.

This clone was observed many times. Other DNA variants within this sample encode the same CDR3. V is TRBV28 and J is TRBJ2-7, with 8 positions matching TRBD1. V lost 3 bases, J lost 1 base, and 2 bases stayed unmatched. The V gene's germline CDR1 is MDHEN and CDR2 SYDVKM. There are 14 residues in the CDR3. The CDR3 region is CASSFRGRSYEQYF. In DNA form, the CDR3 reads TGTGCCAGCAGTTTCAGGGGGCGATCCTACGAGCAGTACTTC.

The chain employs TRBV5-1 and TRBJ2-3, with unresolved D. Per the germline V gene, CDR1 is SGHRS and CDR2 is YFSETQ. The CDR3 covers 14 residues. V was pared by 1 base and J by 2 bases, with 8 bases between. The CDR3 protein is CASSLLGTTDTQYF. As DNA, the CDR3 is TGCGCCAGCAGCTTGCTAGGTACCACAGATACGCAGTATTTT.

V gene TRBV29-1 combines with J gene TRBJ1-1; weak D call: TRBD1 (5 bases). Germline V gene data show CDR1 as SQVTM and CDR2 as ANQGSEA. V dropped 4 bases and J dropped 2 bases, with 11 bases sitting between them. This CDR3 is 13 amino acids long. The CDR3 is CSVGGGSNTEAFF. In nucleotides, the CDR3 is TGCAGCGTTGGGGGGGGGAGCAACACTGAAGCTTTCTTT. The full variable domain, rest sourced from reference TRBV29-1 and TRBJ1-1, is SAVISQKPSRDICQRGTSLTIQCQVDSQVTMMFWYRQQPGQSLTLIATANQGSEATYESGFVIDKFPISRPNLTFSTLTVSNMSPEDSSIYLCSVGGGSNTEAFFGQGTRLTVV.